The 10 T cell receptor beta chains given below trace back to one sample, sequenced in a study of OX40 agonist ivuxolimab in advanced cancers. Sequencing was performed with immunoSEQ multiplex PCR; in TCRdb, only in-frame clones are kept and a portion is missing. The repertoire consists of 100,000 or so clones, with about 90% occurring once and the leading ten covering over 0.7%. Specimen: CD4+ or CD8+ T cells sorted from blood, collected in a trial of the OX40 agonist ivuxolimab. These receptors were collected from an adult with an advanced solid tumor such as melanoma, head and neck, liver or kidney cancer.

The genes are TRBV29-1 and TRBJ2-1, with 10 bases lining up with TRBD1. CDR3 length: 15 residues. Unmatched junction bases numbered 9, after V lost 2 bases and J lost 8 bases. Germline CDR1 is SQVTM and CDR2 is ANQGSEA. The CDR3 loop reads CSVEKTGGVEDEQFF. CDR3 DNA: TGCAGCGTTGAAAAGACAGGGGGCGTGGAGGATGAGCAGTTCTTC.

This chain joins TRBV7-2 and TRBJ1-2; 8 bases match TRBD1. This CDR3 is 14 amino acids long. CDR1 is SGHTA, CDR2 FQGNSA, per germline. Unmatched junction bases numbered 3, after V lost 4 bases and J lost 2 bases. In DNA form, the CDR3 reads TGTGCCAGCAGCTCCTGGACAGGGAACTATGGCTACACCTTC. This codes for CASSSWTGNYGYTF.

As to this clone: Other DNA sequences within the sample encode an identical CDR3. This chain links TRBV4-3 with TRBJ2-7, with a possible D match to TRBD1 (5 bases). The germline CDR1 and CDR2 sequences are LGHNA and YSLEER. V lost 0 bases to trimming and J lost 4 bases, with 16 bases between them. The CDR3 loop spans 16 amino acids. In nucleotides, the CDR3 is TGCGCCAGCAGCCAAGATCCTAGGCAGGGTTTTTACGAGCAGTACTTC. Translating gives CASSQDPRQGFYEQYF.

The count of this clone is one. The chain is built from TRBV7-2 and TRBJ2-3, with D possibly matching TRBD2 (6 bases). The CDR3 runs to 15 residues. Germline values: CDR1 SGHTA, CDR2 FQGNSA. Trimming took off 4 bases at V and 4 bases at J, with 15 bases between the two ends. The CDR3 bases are TGTGCCAGCAGCTGGGTTGGGGGGAACGCAGATACGCAGTATTTT. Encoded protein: CASSWVGGNADTQYF.

The CDR3 DNA is TGTGCCAGCAGCGCCCGGGACAACTCCTACGAGCAGTACTTC. Amino acids: CASSARDNSYEQYF. The chain employs TRBV7-9 and TRBJ2-7; TRBD1 is a possible D gene (6 bases). Trimming removed 5 bases at V and 0 bases at J, with 11 bases between. The germline gives CDR1 SEHNR, CDR2 FQNEAQ (reference sequence). The CDR3 covers 14 residues.

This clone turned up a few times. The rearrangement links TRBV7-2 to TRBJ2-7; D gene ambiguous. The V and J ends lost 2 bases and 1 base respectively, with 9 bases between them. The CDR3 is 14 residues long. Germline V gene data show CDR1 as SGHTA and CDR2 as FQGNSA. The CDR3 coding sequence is TGTGCCAGCAGCTTATCTTGGCAGTCCTACGAGCAGTACTTC. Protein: CASSLSWQSYEQYF.

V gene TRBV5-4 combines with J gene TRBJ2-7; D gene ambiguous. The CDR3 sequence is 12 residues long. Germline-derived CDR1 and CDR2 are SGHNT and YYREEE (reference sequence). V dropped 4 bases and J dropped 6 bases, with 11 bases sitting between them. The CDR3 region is CASSRVWGEQYF. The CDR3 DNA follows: TGTGCCAGCAGCCGAGTGTGGGGCGAGCAGTACTTC.

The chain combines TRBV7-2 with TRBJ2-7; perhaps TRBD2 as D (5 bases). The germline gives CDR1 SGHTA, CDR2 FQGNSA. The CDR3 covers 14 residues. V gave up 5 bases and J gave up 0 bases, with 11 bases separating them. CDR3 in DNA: TGTGCCAGCAGCCGTCCGGGGTTCTCCTACGAGCAGTACTTC. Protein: CASSRPGFSYEQYF.

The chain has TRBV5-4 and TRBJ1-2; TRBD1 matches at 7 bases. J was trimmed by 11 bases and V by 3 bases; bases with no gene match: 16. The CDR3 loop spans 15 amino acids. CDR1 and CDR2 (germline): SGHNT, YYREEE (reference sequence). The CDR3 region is CASSSEGARGLAYTF. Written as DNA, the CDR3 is TGTGCCAGCAGCTCAGAGGGGGCAAGGGGCCTCGCGTACACCTTC. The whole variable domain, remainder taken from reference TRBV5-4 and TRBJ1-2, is ETGVTQSPTHLIKTRGQQVTLRCSSQSGHNTVSWYQQALGQGPQFIFQYYREEENGRGNFPPRFSGLQFPNYSSELNVNALELDDSALYLCASSSEGARGLAYTFGSGTRLTVV.

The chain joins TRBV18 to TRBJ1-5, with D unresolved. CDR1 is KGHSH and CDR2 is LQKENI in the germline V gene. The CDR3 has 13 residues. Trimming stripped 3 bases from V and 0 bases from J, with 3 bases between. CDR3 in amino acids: CASSPASNQPQHF. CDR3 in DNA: TGTGCCAGCTCACCGGCTAGCAATCAGCCCCAGCATTTT.